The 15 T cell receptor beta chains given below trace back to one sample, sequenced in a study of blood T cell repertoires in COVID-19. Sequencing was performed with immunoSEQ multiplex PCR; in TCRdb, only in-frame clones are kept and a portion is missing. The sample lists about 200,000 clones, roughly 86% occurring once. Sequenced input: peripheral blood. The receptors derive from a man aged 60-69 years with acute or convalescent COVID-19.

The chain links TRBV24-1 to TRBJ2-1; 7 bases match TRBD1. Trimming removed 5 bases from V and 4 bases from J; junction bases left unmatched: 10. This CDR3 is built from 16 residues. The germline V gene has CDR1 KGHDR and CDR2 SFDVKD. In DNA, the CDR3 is TGTGCCACCAGTGCAACCTCGGGACAGCTATACAATGAGCAGTTCTTC. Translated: CATSATSGQLYNEQFF.

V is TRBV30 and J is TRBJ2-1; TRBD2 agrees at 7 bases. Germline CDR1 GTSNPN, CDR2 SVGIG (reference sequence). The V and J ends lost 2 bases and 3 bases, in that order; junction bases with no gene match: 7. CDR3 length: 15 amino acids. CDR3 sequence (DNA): TGTGCCTGGAGTAGGGGCGGGGGAGTCTACAATGAGCAGTTCTTC. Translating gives CAWSRGGGVYNEQFF.

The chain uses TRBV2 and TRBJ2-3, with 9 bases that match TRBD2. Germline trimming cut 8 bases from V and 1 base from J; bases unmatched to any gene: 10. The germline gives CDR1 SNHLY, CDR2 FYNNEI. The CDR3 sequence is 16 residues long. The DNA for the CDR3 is TGTGCCAGCCGACCCCGGGGACTAGCAGGCACAGATACGCAGTATTTT. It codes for CASRPRGLAGTDTQYF.

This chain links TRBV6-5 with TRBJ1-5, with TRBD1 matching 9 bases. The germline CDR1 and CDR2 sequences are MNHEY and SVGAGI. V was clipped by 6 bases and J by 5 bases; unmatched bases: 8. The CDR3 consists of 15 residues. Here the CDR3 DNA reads TGTGCCAGCAGAACACAGGGGGCCGGGGATCAGCCCCAGCATTTT. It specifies CASRTQGAGDQPQHF.

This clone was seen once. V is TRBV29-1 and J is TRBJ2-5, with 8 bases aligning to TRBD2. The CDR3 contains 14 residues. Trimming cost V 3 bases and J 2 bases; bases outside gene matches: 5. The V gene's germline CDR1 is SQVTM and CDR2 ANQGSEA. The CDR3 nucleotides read TGCAGCGTTGATTTTGCGGGGGGACAAGAGACCCAGTACTTC. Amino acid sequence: CSVDFAGGQETQYF.

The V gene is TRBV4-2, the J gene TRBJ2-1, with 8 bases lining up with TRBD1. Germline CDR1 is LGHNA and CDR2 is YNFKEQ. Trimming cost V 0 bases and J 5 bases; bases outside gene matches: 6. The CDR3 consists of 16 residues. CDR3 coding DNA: TGTGCCAGCAGCCAAGATTGGGGACAGGCCAACAATGAGCAGTTCTTC. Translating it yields CASSQDWGQANNEQFF.

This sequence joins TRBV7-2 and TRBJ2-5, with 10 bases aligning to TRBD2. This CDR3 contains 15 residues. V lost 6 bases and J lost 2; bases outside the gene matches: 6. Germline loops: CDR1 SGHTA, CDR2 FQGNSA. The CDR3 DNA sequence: TGTGCCAGCAGTCCCCTAGCGGGGGTACAAGAGACCCAGTACTTC. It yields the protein CASSPLAGVQETQYF. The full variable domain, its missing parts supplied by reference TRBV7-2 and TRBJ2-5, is GAGVSQSPSNKVTEKGKDVELRCDPISGHTALYWYRQSLGQGLEFLIYFQGNSAPDKSGLPSDRFSAERTGGSVSTLTIQRTQQEDSAVYLCASSPLAGVQETQYFGPGTRLLVL.

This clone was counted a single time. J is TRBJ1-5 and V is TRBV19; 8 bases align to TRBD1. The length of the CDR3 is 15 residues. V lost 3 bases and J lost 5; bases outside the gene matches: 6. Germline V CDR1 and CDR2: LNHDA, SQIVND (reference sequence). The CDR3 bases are TGTGCCAGTAGTATCCCAGGGGGCGAAGATCAGCCCCAGCATTTT. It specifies CASSIPGGEDQPQHF.

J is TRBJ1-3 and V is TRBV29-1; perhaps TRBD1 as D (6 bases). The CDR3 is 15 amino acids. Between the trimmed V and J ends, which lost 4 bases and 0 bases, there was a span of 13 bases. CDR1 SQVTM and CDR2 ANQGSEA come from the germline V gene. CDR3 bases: TGCAGCGTTGGGGGAGGGGGGACCTCTGGAAACACCATATATTTT. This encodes CSVGGGGTSGNTIYF.

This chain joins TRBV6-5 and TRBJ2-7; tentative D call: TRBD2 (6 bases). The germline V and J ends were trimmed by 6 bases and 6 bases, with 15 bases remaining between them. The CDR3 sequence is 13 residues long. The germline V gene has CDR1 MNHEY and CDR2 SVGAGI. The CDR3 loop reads CASRQGLWVEQYF. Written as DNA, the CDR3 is TGTGCCAGCAGGCAGGGACTTTGGGTCGAGCAGTACTTC.

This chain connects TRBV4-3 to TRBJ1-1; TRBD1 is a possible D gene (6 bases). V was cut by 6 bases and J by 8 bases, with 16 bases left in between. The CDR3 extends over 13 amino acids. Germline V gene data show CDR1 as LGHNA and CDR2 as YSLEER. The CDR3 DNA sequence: TGCGCCAGCAGACGGGGGGGCGCGGAGGAAGCTTTCTTT. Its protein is CASRRGGAEEAFF.

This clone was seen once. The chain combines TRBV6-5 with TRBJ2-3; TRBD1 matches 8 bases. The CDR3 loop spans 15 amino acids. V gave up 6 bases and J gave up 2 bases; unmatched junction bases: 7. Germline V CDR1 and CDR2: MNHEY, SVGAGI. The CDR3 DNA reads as TGTGCCAGCAGCGTGACAGGGGCGACCACAGATACGCAGTATTTT. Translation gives CASSVTGATTDTQYF.

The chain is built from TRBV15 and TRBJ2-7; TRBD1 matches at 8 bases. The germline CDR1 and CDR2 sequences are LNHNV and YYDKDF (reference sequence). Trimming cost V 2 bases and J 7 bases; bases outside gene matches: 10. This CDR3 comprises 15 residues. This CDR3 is CATSRNRDRPEEQYF. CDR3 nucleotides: TGTGCCACCAGCAGAAACCGGGACAGGCCTGAGGAGCAGTACTTC.

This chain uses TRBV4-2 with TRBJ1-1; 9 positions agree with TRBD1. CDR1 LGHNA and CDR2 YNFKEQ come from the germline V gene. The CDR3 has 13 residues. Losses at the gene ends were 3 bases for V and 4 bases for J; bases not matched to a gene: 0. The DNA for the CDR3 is TGTGCCAGCAGCCAGGGACAGGGCACTGAAGCTTTCTTT. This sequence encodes CASSQGQGTEAFF.

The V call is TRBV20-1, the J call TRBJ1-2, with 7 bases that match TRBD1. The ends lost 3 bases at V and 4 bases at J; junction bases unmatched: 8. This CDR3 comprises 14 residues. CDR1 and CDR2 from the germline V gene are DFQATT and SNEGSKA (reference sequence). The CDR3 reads CSASRDSSFYGYTF. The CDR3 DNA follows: TGCAGTGCTAGTAGGGACAGTTCATTCTATGGCTACACCTTC.